This is a list of T cell receptor beta chains from one sample in a study of CD8 T cells in Susac syndrome. TCRdb fed the immunoSEQ multiplex PCR reads into MiXCR, producing one record per CDR3 protein. The table includes approximately 280,000 distinct CDR3 sequences, approximately 81% detected once. The source material was CD8+ T cells from PBMCs. The receptors come from a human donor with multiple sclerosis. CDR3s include the opening cysteine and the closing phenylalanine or tryptophan. Each record gives: clone size, J gene, D gene, V gene, CDR3 protein, CDR3 DNA. D genes are given only for firm matches. Clone sizes are given selectively: once, few, many, or a class where the clone is expanded.

abundance: once
j_gene: TRBJ1-2
d_gene: .
v_gene: TRBV30
CDR3aa: CAWSVNYGYTF
CDR3nt: TGTGCCTGGAGTGTAAACTATGGCTACACCTTC

abundance: .
j_gene: TRBJ1-2
d_gene: .
v_gene: TRBV20-1
CDR3aa: CSAPVGENYGYTF
CDR3nt: TGCAGTGCCCCGGTTGGGGAAAACTATGGCTACACCTTC

abundance: .
j_gene: TRBJ1-5
d_gene: .
v_gene: TRBV7-9
CDR3aa: CASSDPRGNQPQHF
CDR3nt: TGTGCCAGCAGCGACCCCCGGGGCAATCAGCCCCAGCATTTT

abundance: .
j_gene: TRBJ1-2
d_gene: .
v_gene: TRBV30
CDR3aa: CAWRESGEYYGYTF
CDR3nt: TGTGCCTGGAGGGAATCAGGGGAGTATTATGGCTACACCTTC

abundance: once
j_gene: TRBJ2-7
d_gene: .
v_gene: TRBV13
CDR3aa: CASSATPKRSYEQYF
CDR3nt: TGTGCCAGCAGCGCCACGCCAAAACGTTCCTACGAGCAGTACTTC

abundance: .
j_gene: TRBJ1-1
d_gene: .
v_gene: TRBV28
CDR3aa: CASTLGWDLMNTEAFF
CDR3nt: TGTGCCAGCACCTTGGGCTGGGACCTCATGAACACTGAAGCTTTCTTT

abundance: .
j_gene: TRBJ2-1
d_gene: .
v_gene: TRBV11-2
CDR3aa: CASSLGVRTNEQFF
CDR3nt: TGTGCCAGCAGCTTAGGGGTAAGGACGAATGAGCAGTTCTTC

abundance: .
j_gene: TRBJ2-2
d_gene: TRBD2
v_gene: TRBV30
CDR3aa: CAWTISGTRTGELFF
CDR3nt: TGTGCCTGGACCATAAGCGGGACCAGGACCGGGGAGCTGTTTTTT

abundance: .
j_gene: TRBJ2-5
d_gene: TRBD2
v_gene: TRBV20-1
CDR3aa: CSANIAGGEYF
CDR3nt: TGCAGTGCTAACATAGCGGGAGGGGAGTACTTC

abundance: .
j_gene: TRBJ2-3
d_gene: TRBD2
v_gene: TRBV27
CDR3aa: CASSFARGRADTQYF
CDR3nt: TGTGCCAGCAGTTTCGCTCGCGGGAGGGCAGATACGCAGTATTTT

abundance: .
j_gene: TRBJ2-4
d_gene: TRBD2
v_gene: TRBV2
CDR3aa: CASSPLGEGLKNIQYF
CDR3nt: TGTGCCAGCAGCCCACTAGGGGAGGGCCTCAAAAACATTCAGTACTTC

abundance: .
j_gene: TRBJ2-5
d_gene: TRBD2
v_gene: TRBV27
CDR3aa: CASSLGLAGGGETQYF
CDR3nt: TGTGCCAGCAGTTTAGGGCTAGCGGGCGGTGGAGAGACCCAGTACTTC

abundance: .
j_gene: TRBJ2-7
d_gene: TRBD1
v_gene: TRBV7-8
CDR3aa: CASSFGARGPPYEQYF
CDR3nt: TGTGCCAGCAGCTTCGGGGCTAGGGGGCCCCCCTACGAGCAGTACTTC

abundance: .
j_gene: TRBJ1-1
d_gene: .
v_gene: TRBV13
CDR3aa: CASSLGRGGGTEAFF
CDR3nt: TGTGCCAGCAGCTTAGGCCGGGGTGGGGGCACTGAAGCTTTCTTT

abundance: .
j_gene: TRBJ1-5
d_gene: .
v_gene: TRBV28
CDR3aa: CASREDSGANQPQHF
CDR3nt: TGTGCCAGCAGAGAGGACAGTGGGGCCAATCAGCCCCAGCATTTT

abundance: once
j_gene: TRBJ2-2
d_gene: .
v_gene: TRBV27
CDR3aa: CASSFAGDTGELFF
CDR3nt: TGTGCCAGCAGTTTCGCGGGTGACACCGGGGAGCTGTTTTTT

abundance: .
j_gene: TRBJ1-2
d_gene: .
v_gene: TRBV12-3/TRBV12-4
CDR3aa: CASSLAGGADGYTF
CDR3nt: TGTGCCAGCAGTTTAGCAGGAGGTGCCGATGGCTACACCTTC

abundance: .
j_gene: TRBJ1-1
d_gene: .
v_gene: TRBV6-5
CDR3aa: CASSHFGWNTEAFF
CDR3nt: TGTGCCAGCAGTCATTTTGGATGGAACACTGAAGCTTTCTTT

abundance: .
j_gene: TRBJ1-1
d_gene: .
v_gene: TRBV30
CDR3aa: CAWSVVRPNTEAFF
CDR3nt: TGTGCCTGGAGTGTAGTACGGCCGAACACTGAAGCTTTCTTT

abundance: .
j_gene: TRBJ1-1
d_gene: TRBD1
v_gene: TRBV9
CDR3aa: CASSRTGSTEAFF
CDR3nt: TGTGCCAGCAGCCGGACAGGGTCCACTGAAGCTTTCTTT

abundance: .
j_gene: TRBJ2-5
d_gene: TRBD2
v_gene: TRBV15
CDR3aa: CATSRAAQRERIEETQYF
CDR3nt: TGTGCCACCAGCAGAGCGGCGCAGCGGGAGAGGATTGAAGAGACCCAGTACTTC

abundance: .
j_gene: TRBJ1-1
d_gene: TRBD1
v_gene: TRBV12-3/TRBV12-4
CDR3aa: CASKGTGSSTEAFF
CDR3nt: TGTGCCAGCAAGGGGACAGGGTCTAGCACTGAAGCTTTCTTT

abundance: few
j_gene: TRBJ1-2
d_gene: .
v_gene: TRBV11-1
CDR3aa: CASSSGVNYGYTF
CDR3nt: TGTGCCAGCAGCTCTGGGGTCAACTATGGCTACACCTTC

abundance: .
j_gene: TRBJ1-4
d_gene: .
v_gene: TRBV29-1
CDR3aa: CSGGRGGTNEKLFF
CDR3nt: TGCAGCGGCGGTAGGGGAGGAACTAATGAAAAACTGTTTTTT

abundance: .
j_gene: TRBJ2-7
d_gene: TRBD2
v_gene: TRBV3-1
CDR3aa: CASSHFQGASGSLLYEQYF
CDR3nt: TGTGCCAGCAGCCATTTTCAGGGGGCTAGCGGGAGCCTTCTATACGAGCAGTACTTC

abundance: .
j_gene: TRBJ2-1
d_gene: TRBD2
v_gene: TRBV6-5
CDR3aa: CASSSLAGGLTPSNEQFF
CDR3nt: TGTGCCAGCAGTTCGCTAGCGGGAGGGCTCACCCCTTCGAATGAGCAGTTCTTC

abundance: .
j_gene: TRBJ2-1
d_gene: TRBD1
v_gene: TRBV19
CDR3aa: CASSIETGEAYNEQFF
CDR3nt: TGTGCCAGTAGTATAGAGACAGGGGAAGCTTACAATGAGCAGTTCTTC

abundance: .
j_gene: TRBJ2-5
d_gene: .
v_gene: TRBV2
CDR3aa: CASKGYQETQYF
CDR3nt: TGTGCCAGCAAAGGGTACCAAGAGACCCAGTACTTC

abundance: .
j_gene: TRBJ2-7
d_gene: .
v_gene: TRBV2
CDR3aa: CASSIASGASVHEQYF
CDR3nt: TGTGCCAGCAGTATCGCATCGGGGGCCTCGGTCCACGAGCAGTACTTC

abundance: .
j_gene: TRBJ1-1
d_gene: .
v_gene: TRBV7-3
CDR3aa: CASSLIALGDTEAFF
CDR3nt: TGTGCCAGCAGCTTAATTGCCCTAGGGGACACTGAAGCTTTCTTT

abundance: .
j_gene: TRBJ2-1
d_gene: TRBD2
v_gene: TRBV19
CDR3aa: CASKLAGGHNEQFF
CDR3nt: TGTGCCAGTAAACTAGCGGGAGGGCACAATGAGCAGTTCTTC

abundance: few
j_gene: TRBJ1-1
d_gene: .
v_gene: TRBV6-2/TRBV6-3
CDR3aa: CASSYSHRHTEAFF
CDR3nt: TGTGCCAGCAGTTACTCGCACAGACACACTGAAGCTTTCTTT

abundance: .
j_gene: TRBJ2-7
d_gene: TRBD2
v_gene: TRBV19
CDR3aa: CASSISGDYEQYF
CDR3nt: TGTGCCAGTAGTATCAGCGGGGACTACGAGCAGTACTTC

abundance: .
j_gene: TRBJ2-3
d_gene: .
v_gene: TRBV6-5
CDR3aa: CASSYPTLEVGSTDTQYF
CDR3nt: TGTGCCAGCAGTTACCCTACACTAGAGGTCGGATCCACAGATACGCAGTATTTT

abundance: .
j_gene: TRBJ2-2
d_gene: TRBD2
v_gene: TRBV29-1
CDR3aa: CSVETTSGRPGTGELFF
CDR3nt: TGCAGCGTTGAAACGACTAGCGGGAGACCGGGCACCGGGGAGCTGTTTTTT

abundance: .
j_gene: TRBJ2-7
d_gene: TRBD2
v_gene: TRBV18
CDR3aa: CASSPLAGPSYEQYF
CDR3nt: TGTGCCAGCTCTCCTCTAGCGGGACCCTCCTACGAGCAGTACTTC

abundance: .
j_gene: TRBJ2-3
d_gene: TRBD2
v_gene: TRBV6-5
CDR3aa: CASSYSGTSAPSTDTQYF
CDR3nt: TGTGCCAGCAGTTACTCGGGGACTAGCGCCCCTAGCACAGATACGCAGTATTTT

abundance: .
j_gene: TRBJ2-5
d_gene: .
v_gene: TRBV7-3
CDR3aa: CASSLQGSLGETQYF
CDR3nt: TGTGCCAGCAGCTTACAGGGGAGCCTGGGGGAGACCCAGTACTTC

abundance: .
j_gene: TRBJ2-4
d_gene: TRBD1
v_gene: TRBV16
CDR3aa: CASSPRQGTKNIQYF
CDR3nt: TGTGCCAGCAGCCCACGACAGGGAACCAAAAACATTCAGTACTTC

abundance: .
j_gene: TRBJ2-1
d_gene: .
v_gene: TRBV9
CDR3aa: CASSVGSRNEQFF
CDR3nt: TGTGCCAGCAGCGTAGGTAGTAGGAATGAGCAGTTCTTC

abundance: .
j_gene: TRBJ2-3
d_gene: .
v_gene: TRBV7-6
CDR3aa: CASSGVHTDTQYF
CDR3nt: TGTGCCAGCAGCGGCGTTCACACAGATACGCAGTATTTT

abundance: few
j_gene: TRBJ2-3
d_gene: TRBD2
v_gene: TRBV7-2
CDR3aa: CASSFYSGTESDTQYF
CDR3nt: TGTGCCAGCAGCTTTTATAGCGGGACCGAATCGGATACGCAGTATTTT

abundance: .
j_gene: TRBJ2-7
d_gene: TRBD1
v_gene: TRBV24-1
CDR3aa: CATSSRTGGDEQYF
CDR3nt: TGTGCCACCTCCTCCAGGACAGGGGGAGACGAGCAGTACTTC

abundance: .
j_gene: TRBJ1-2
d_gene: .
v_gene: TRBV6-1
CDR3aa: CASSRSSWGTNYGYTF
CDR3nt: TGTGCCAGCAGTCGCAGTTCATGGGGGACTAACTATGGCTACACCTTC

abundance: .
j_gene: TRBJ2-1
d_gene: .
v_gene: TRBV27
CDR3aa: CASSLRTSTYNEQFF
CDR3nt: TGTGCCAGCAGCCTACGGACTTCTACCTACAATGAGCAGTTCTTC

abundance: once
j_gene: TRBJ2-3
d_gene: .
v_gene: TRBV28
CDR3aa: CASSGELGIETVHYTQYF
CDR3nt: TGTGCCAGCAGTGGAGAACTAGGGATCGAGACGGTTCATTATACGCAGTATTTT

abundance: once
j_gene: TRBJ2-1
d_gene: TRBD1
v_gene: TRBV15
CDR3aa: CATSGTGGNEQFF
CDR3nt: TGTGCCACCAGCGGCACAGGGGGTAATGAGCAGTTCTTC

abundance: .
j_gene: TRBJ2-7
d_gene: .
v_gene: TRBV10-3
CDR3aa: CAISEPREDRNEQYF
CDR3nt: TGTGCCATCAGTGAGCCGCGCGAGGACAGAAACGAGCAGTACTTC

abundance: .
j_gene: TRBJ1-1
d_gene: TRBD1
v_gene: TRBV29-1
CDR3aa: CSGRGQNLEAFF
CDR3nt: TGCAGCGGTAGGGGACAGAACCTTGAAGCTTTCTTT

abundance: .
j_gene: TRBJ1-1
d_gene: .
v_gene: TRBV5-1
CDR3aa: CASSLEQGVMNTEAFF
CDR3nt: TGCGCCAGCAGCTTGGAACAGGGAGTTATGAACACTGAAGCTTTCTTT

abundance: .
j_gene: TRBJ2-1
d_gene: .
v_gene: TRBV6-5
CDR3aa: CASSYAEYNEQFF
CDR3nt: TGTGCCAGCAGTTACGCGGAGTACAATGAGCAGTTCTTC

abundance: .
j_gene: TRBJ1-1
d_gene: .
v_gene: TRBV28
CDR3aa: CASKNRDETMNTEAFF
CDR3nt: TGTGCCAGCAAGAACCGGGACGAAACGATGAACACTGAAGCTTTCTTT

abundance: .
j_gene: TRBJ2-7
d_gene: .
v_gene: TRBV6-1
CDR3aa: CASSDSMEHEQYF
CDR3nt: TGTGCCAGCAGTGATTCGATGGAACACGAGCAGTACTTC